A single sample is the source of the 10 T cell receptor beta chains below, sequenced in a study of cytomegalovirus exposure and HLA in healthy donors. Amplification used 60 Vbeta primers and 13 Jbeta primers. Clones were sequenced by immunoSEQ multiplex PCR, and TCRdb holds only the in-frame ones, with some missing. Here the sample spans hundreds of thousands of clones, around four fifths being singletons. The specimen sequenced was PBMCs. These receptor sequences come from a woman in her thirties or forties in good health and CMV-seronegative.

This clone appeared a few times. CDR3 region: CAWNPRDMGYEQYF. CDR3 nucleotide sequence: TGTGCCTGGAACCCTCGGGACATGGGCTACGAGCAGTACTTC. V is TRBV30 and J is TRBJ2-7, with D possibly matching TRBD1 (6 bases). Trimming took 4 bases from V and 3 from J, leaving 16 bases between them. Per the germline V gene, CDR1 is GTSNPN and CDR2 is SVGIG (reference sequence). The CDR3 has 14 amino acids. The full variable domain, completed using reference TRBV30 and TRBJ2-7, is SQTIHQWPATLVQPVGSPLSLECTVEGTSNPNLYWYRQAAGRGLQLLFYSVGIGQISSEVPQNLSASRPQDRQFILSSKKLLLSDSGFYLCAWNPRDMGYEQYFGPGTRLTVT.

The chain links TRBV6-5 to TRBJ2-1; D is ambiguous. The CDR3 runs to 11 residues. CDR1 and CDR2 (germline): MNHEY, SVGAGI. V was shortened by 4 bases and J by 12 bases, with 10 bases between the two germline ends. The CDR3 nucleotides are TGTGCCAGCAGTTCTTTCGGCGGGCAGTTCTTC. It codes for CASSSFGGQFF.

The chain links TRBV6-6 to TRBJ2-3, with a weak D call TRBD1 (7 bases). Germline CDR1 is MNHNY and CDR2 is SVGAGI (reference sequence). The germline V and J ends were trimmed by 2 bases and 2 bases, with 14 bases remaining between them. The CDR3 runs to 16 residues. The CDR3: CASSYRTGEVTDTQYF. The CDR3 DNA reads as TGTGCCAGCAGTTACCGTACAGGGGAGGTCACAGATACGCAGTATTTT.

This rearrangement joins TRBV6-1 to TRBJ1-6; the match to TRBD1 covers 7 bases. V gave up 7 bases and J gave up 4 bases; unmatched junction bases: 4. Germline V gene lookup returns CDR1 MNHNS and CDR2 SASEGT. The CDR3 totals 14 residues. DNA of the CDR3: TGTGCCAGCACCGCGACAGGGTATAATTCACCCCTCCACTTT. Translated: CASTATGYNSPLHF.

The J gene is TRBJ2-7, the V gene TRBV14, with D tentatively TRBD2 (6 bases). Germline CDR1 and CDR2: SGHDN and FVKESK. The V and J ends lost 1 base and 2 bases respectively, with 15 bases between them. There are 16 residues in the CDR3. DNA for the CDR3: TGTGCCAGCAGCCAAGGGGCAGCGGGTCTTACCTACGAGCAGTACTTC. It specifies CASSQGAAGLTYEQYF.

A few counts support this clone. The chain combines TRBV4-3 with TRBJ1-4, with D uncertain. CDR1 and CDR2 from the germline V gene are LGHNA and YSLEER. The V end lost 0 bases, the J end lost 8 bases, and 10 bases lay between the germline ends. This CDR3 is 14 amino acids long. The CDR3: CASSQELSGEKLFF. CDR3 in DNA: TGCGCCAGCAGCCAAGAACTGTCAGGAGAAAAACTGTTTTTT.

The chain has TRBV7-9 and TRBJ2-5; TRBD2 agrees at 7 bases. CDR1 and CDR2 (germline): SEHNR, FQNEAQ (reference sequence). The junction had 9 bases not matched to a gene; V was cut back by 5 bases and J by 3 bases. CDR3 length equals 15 residues. CDR3: CASSPRGAGEETQYF. The CDR3 DNA reads as TGTGCCAGCAGCCCCCGTGGCGCGGGAGAAGAGACCCAGTACTTC.

The chain joins TRBV6-1 to TRBJ2-3, with 8 bases aligning to TRBD1. Looked up from germline, CDR1 is MNHNS and CDR2 is SASEGT. V lost 2 bases to trimming and J lost 3 bases; unmatched junction nucleotides: 7. This CDR3 is built from 16 residues. In nucleotides, the CDR3 is TGTGCCAGCAGTGAATTGTGGACAGGGTTTACAGATACGCAGTATTTT. Encoded protein: CASSELWTGFTDTQYF.

The gene calls are TRBV10-2 and TRBJ2-5, with TRBD1 identical over 9 bases. V gave up 2 bases and J gave up 1 base; unmatched junction bases: 5. The CDR3 totals 16 residues. The germline CDR1 and CDR2 sequences are WSHSY and SAAADI. The CDR3 DNA sequence: TGCGCCAGCAGTGAGAACAGGGGGCTCTTCCAAGAGACCCAGTACTTC. As protein: CASSENRGLFQETQYF.

In nucleotides, the CDR3 is TGTGCCAGCAGCCCCCCTCCCGGGAACACCATATATTTT. This translates into CASSPPPGNTIYF. This chain connects TRBV7-9 to TRBJ1-3; D remains ambiguous. The CDR3 consists of 13 residues. The ends were cut back, 5 bases at V and 7 bases at J, with 12 bases in the middle. The germline V gene has CDR1 SEHNR and CDR2 FQNEAQ (reference sequence). Supplemented by reference TRBV7-9 and TRBJ1-3, the full variable domain reads DTGVSQNPRHKITKRGQNVTFRCDPISEHNRLYWYRQTLGQGPEFLTYFQNEAQLEKSRLLSDRFSAERPKGSFSTLEIQRTEQGDSAMYLCASSPPPGNTIYFGEGSWLTVV.